One sample yielded the 25 T cell receptor beta chains listed below, sequenced in a study of T cell repertoires in cytomegalovirus infection. One entry per CDR3 protein, called by TCRdb with MiXCR from the reads. The table has approximately 97,000 distinct CDR3 sequences, approximately 17% seen once. The sequencing sample was made of PBMCs. Every receptor here comes from a human donor in good health (CMV status not recorded). Some clones in this sample may be carry-over from other donors' samples.

This clonotype came up a few times. The V and J genes are TRBV20-1 and TRBJ2-3; 14 bases are a match to TRBD2. CDR1 is DFQATT, CDR2 SNEGSKA, per germline (reference sequence). The CDR3 extends over 17 amino acids. The trim removed 3 bases at V and 1 base at J, leaving 6 bases unmatched. The CDR3 DNA sequence: TGCAGTGCTAGGGGGGGGGGACTAGCGGGGGGCACAGATACGCAGTATTTT. Translated, it gives CSARGGGLAGGTDTQYF.

As concerns this clonotype: A read error may produce the germline difference seen at one junction end. V is TRBV12-3 or TRBV12-4 and J is TRBJ2-3; 8 nucleotides match TRBD1. There are 15 residues in the CDR3. CDR3 residues: CACSPGGGSTDTQYF. In nucleotides, the CDR3 is TGTGCCTGCAGCCCAGGGGGCGGGAGCACAGATACGCAGTATTTT.

This clonotype was found a few times. Without the conserved terminal phenylalanine or tryptophan, this CDR3 likely stems from a read error. The rearrangement links TRBV11-2 to TRBJ2-2; 10 bases map to TRBD2. The CDR3 consists of 16 residues. J lost 7 bases, V lost 5 bases, and 10 bases had no gene match. Germline V lookup: CDR1 SGHAT, CDR2 FQNNGV. CDR3 amino acids: CASSSRSGGAVGELFL. As DNA, the CDR3 is TGTGCCAGCAGCAGCAGGAGCGGGGGGGCCGTCGGGGAGCTGTTTCTT.

The chain combines TRBV29-1 with TRBJ2-3, with TRBD2 matching 8 bases. In germline, CDR1 is SQVTM, CDR2 ANQGSEA. The CDR3 contains 13 residues. The CDR3 DNA reads TGCAGTGGTAGCGGGGAGAGCACAGATACGCAGTATTTT. The encoded protein is CSGSGESTDTQYF.

This clonotype was seen a single time. This sequence joins TRBV28 and TRBJ2-7; D is perhaps TRBD1 (7 bases). Germline CDR1 is MDHEN and CDR2 is SYDVKM. CDR3 length: 17 amino acids. V dropped 4 bases and J dropped 3 bases, with 22 bases sitting between them. In DNA form, the CDR3 reads TGTGCCAGCAGTTCGCGGGACAGCAGTGAAGCCCTCTACGAGCAGTACTTC. Translated: CASSSRDSSEALYEQYF.

This clonotype has more than one count but fewer than ten. The rearrangement joins TRBV6-1 to TRBJ2-3, with 7 bases that match TRBD1. The CDR3 has 13 amino acids. Germline V CDR1 and CDR2: MNHNS, SASEGT. The junction had 7 bases not matched to a gene; V was cut back by 8 bases and J by 5 bases. The CDR3 sequence: CASDRVAGDTQYF. The CDR3 DNA reads as TGTGCCAGCGACAGGGTCGCGGGAGATACGCAGTATTTT.

This clonotype was found many times. The chain links TRBV7-2 to TRBJ2-5; TRBD2 matches at 9 bases. CDR3 size: 16 residues. Germline CDR1 reads SGHTA; CDR2 reads FQGNSA. V gave up 5 bases and J gave up 1 base; unmatched junction bases: 8. The CDR3 loop reads CASSPGLAITQETQYF. DNA for the CDR3: TGTGCCAGCAGCCCCGGACTAGCGATAACCCAAGAGACCCAGTACTTC.

This clonotype came up a few times. The chain carries TRBV25-1 and TRBJ2-5, with D unclear. From germline, CDR1 is MGHDK and CDR2 SYGVNS. There are 15 residues in the CDR3. V was shortened by 1 base and J by 4 bases, with 13 bases between the two germline ends. The CDR3 bases are TGTGCCAGCAGTGAATCTTTCGACCCCCTAGAGACCCAGTACTTC. Protein sequence: CASSESFDPLETQYF.

This clonotype was seen only a few times. This sequence joins TRBV6-5 and TRBJ2-4; D gene uncertain. Per the germline V gene, CDR1 is MNHEY and CDR2 is SVGAGI. This CDR3 comprises 13 residues. V shed 5 bases and J shed 0 bases, with 5 bases lying between them. The DNA of the CDR3 is TGTGCCAGCAGTCCATTAGCCAAAAACATTCAGTACTTC. Its protein product is CASSPLAKNIQYF.

This clonotype has a handful of counts. V and J are TRBV5-5 and TRBJ1-6, with 7 bases that match TRBD1. After removal of 2 bases from V and 6 bases from J, the junction contained 8 bases not matched to a gene. CDR1 and CDR2 from the germline V gene are SGHKS and YYEKEE (reference sequence). This CDR3 spans 16 amino acids. The CDR3 loop is CASSLRGTAGNSPLHF. CDR3 DNA: TGTGCCAGCAGCTTACGAGGGACAGCCGGTAATTCACCCCTCCACTTT.

This clonotype showed up just a few times. This chain connects TRBV12-5 to TRBJ2-5, with 8 bases matching TRBD1. V trimming: 0 bases; J trimming: 2 bases; junction bases outside the gene matches: 2. The CDR3 extends over 15 amino acids. Germline V lookup: CDR1 LGHNT, CDR2 FRNRAP. This CDR3 is CASGLVQGVQETQYF. The CDR3 DNA sequence: TGTGCTAGTGGTTTGGTACAGGGGGTACAAGAGACCCAGTACTTC.

There are many counts of this clonotype. The V call is TRBV19, the J call TRBJ2-1; 12 bases are shared with TRBD2. This CDR3 is 16 amino acids long. The V segment lost 10 bases and the J segment 4 bases; nucleotides outside the gene matches: 11. Germline CDR1 LNHDA, CDR2 SQIVND (reference sequence). The CDR3 DNA reads TGTGCCACCTGGACTAGCGGGGATGCTCGATACAATGAGCAGTTCTTC. This encodes CATWTSGDARYNEQFF.

CDR3 nucleotide sequence: TGTGCCAGCAGTTTAGTCGTAGGGGGAGCTAACTATGGCTACACCTTC. Translated: CASSLVVGGANYGYTF. The chain joins TRBV12-3 or TRBV12-4 to TRBJ1-2; a weak D match, TRBD1 (6 bases). The CDR3 extends over 16 amino acids. V dropped 1 base and J dropped 0 bases, with 12 bases sitting between them.

This clonotype rates as medium-sized (0.01 to 0.1%). The chain combines TRBV7-2 with TRBJ2-3, with 9 bases matching TRBD2. Germline CDR1 SGHTA, CDR2 FQGNSA. V lost 1 base, J lost 1 base, and 3 bases stayed unmatched. CDR3 length equals 16 residues. The CDR3 bases are TGTGCCAGCAGCTTAGAAGGCGGGGGGGGCACAGATACGCAGTATTTT. This encodes CASSLEGGGGTDTQYF.

The chain is built from TRBV5-8 and TRBJ1-1, with TRBD1 identical over 10 bases. CDR1 and CDR2 from the germline V gene are SGHTS and YDEGEE. The CDR3 totals 14 residues. V shed 2 bases, J shed 7 bases, and the junction held 5 bases outside the gene matches. CDR3: CASSLDRGRGEAFF. For the CDR3, the DNA is TGTGCCAGCAGCTTAGACAGGGGGCGAGGTGAAGCTTTCTTT.

This clonotype was recorded many times. The chain links TRBV7-2 to TRBJ2-7; no definite D call. This CDR3 spans 13 amino acids. The V end was cut by 3 bases, the J end by 3 bases, with 9 bases between. Germline lookup yields CDR1 SGHTA and CDR2 FQGNSA. The CDR3 sequence: CASSFLTDYEQYF. CDR3 sequence (DNA): TGTGCCAGCAGCTTCCTGACGGACTACGAGCAGTACTTC.

The gene calls are TRBV27 and TRBJ1-6, with a possible D match to TRBD1 (5 bases). V lost 5 bases and J lost 4, with 12 bases in between. This CDR3 spans 15 amino acids. CDR1 and CDR2 (germline): MNHEY, SMNVEV (reference sequence). The CDR3 nucleotides read TGTGCCAGCAGTCTCGTGACAGTTTATAATTCACCCCTCCACTTT. Its protein product is CASSLVTVYNSPLHF.

The chain uses TRBV2 and TRBJ2-1, with D tentatively TRBD2 (6 bases). Germline CDR1 SNHLY, CDR2 FYNNEI. Trimming took 6 bases from V and 10 from J, leaving 19 bases between them. The CDR3 covers 14 residues. The CDR3 protein is CASSLPPGDPEQFF. The CDR3 DNA is TGTGCCAGCAGCCTACCCCCGGGGGACCCCGAGCAGTTCTTC.

In this sample, this clonotype turned up many times. CDR3 sequence reads: CASSLGTGDRNEQFF. As DNA, the CDR3 is TGTGCCAGCAGCTTGGGGACAGGGGATCGGAATGAGCAGTTCTTC. The rearrangement joins TRBV7-9 to TRBJ2-1, with TRBD1 identical over 10 bases. CDR3 size: 15 residues. Germline loops: CDR1 SEHNR, CDR2 FQNEAQ (reference sequence). Germline trimming cut 3 bases from V and 7 bases from J; bases unmatched to any gene: 6.

This chain connects TRBV7-9 to TRBJ2-7; 8 nucleotides line up with TRBD2. The V segment lost 5 bases and the J segment 0 bases; nucleotides outside the gene matches: 9. The germline CDR1 and CDR2 sequences are SEHNR and FQNEAQ (reference sequence). The CDR3 length is 16 residues. The CDR3 bases are TGTGCCAGCAGCCTCAGCGGGGGACACGACTCCTACGAGCAGTACTTC. Translating gives CASSLSGGHDSYEQYF.

Comment on this clonotype: This may arise from a read error, as a much more abundant clone is one base away. This chain uses TRBV7-2 with TRBJ2-7, with 9 bases that match TRBD1. CDR3 length equals 13 residues. Germline CDR1 is SGHTA and CDR2 is FQGNSA. V was pared by 5 bases and J by 7 bases, with 6 bases of the junction left unmatched. CDR3 sequence: CASSVNRGREQYF. The DNA of the CDR3 is TGTGCCAGCAGCGTTAACAGGGGGCGTGAGCAGTACTTC.

The chain employs TRBV3-1 and TRBJ2-1; D may correspond to TRBD1 or TRBD2 (6 bases each). The CDR3 is 14 amino acids. CDR1 is LGHDT and CDR2 is YNNKEL in the germline V gene (reference sequence). The ends were cut back, 0 bases at V and 7 bases at J, with 10 bases in the middle. CDR3 in amino acids: CASSQDTGRNEQFF. Written as DNA, the CDR3 is TGTGCCAGCAGCCAAGATACAGGGAGGAATGAGCAGTTCTTC.

In its sample, this clonotype was seen many times. The V and J genes are TRBV25-1 and TRBJ1-4; 7 nucleotides match TRBD1. CDR1 is MGHDK and CDR2 is SYGVNS in the germline V gene. V lost 4 bases, J lost 3 bases, and 5 bases stayed unmatched. The CDR3 runs 15 residues. The CDR3 coding sequence is TGTGCCAGCAGTGGACAGGGTGGGGCTAATGAAAAACTGTTTTTT. Its protein is CASSGQGGANEKLFF.

This clonotype was counted ten times or more. The chain employs TRBV7-2 and TRBJ1-1; D may be TRBD1 (6 bases). Trimming left V 1 base short and J 3 bases short, with 12 bases between. The CDR3 has 15 residues. Germline CDR1 is SGHTA and CDR2 is FQGNSA. The CDR3, as DNA: TGTGCCAGCAGCTTAGACCACAGGGAAGACACTGAAGCTTTCTTT. The encoded protein is CASSLDHREDTEAFF.

This clonotype was counted between two and nine times. V gene TRBV6-1 combines with J gene TRBJ1-5, with D hard to call. The germline CDR1 and CDR2 sequences are MNHNS and SASEGT. The CDR3 extends over 13 amino acids. Trimming cost V 3 bases and J 7 bases, with 10 bases left between them. CDR3 nucleotides: TGTGCCAGCAGTGAGGCGAGAGGGCAGCCCCAGCATTTT. Protein sequence: CASSEARGQPQHF.